This TCR beta chain came from a study of blood T cell repertoires in COVID-19 (dated by TCRdb to 2019 to 2021). Turning to the overall study: Samples from collaborators originated in the United States, Italy and Spain and spanned both the acute and convalescent phases of COVID-19. The prospective study material was composed of cDNA or gDNA derived from T cells, B-cell-depleted T cells, or PBMCs. Deeply sampled blood TCRbeta repertoires from subjects exposed to, actively infected with, or recovered from COVID-19 were included in the dataset. The repertoires were made available in a free public database intended to serve as a resource for research on the immune response to SARS-CoV-2. The samples were drawn from the first 160 participants of the ongoing ImmuneRACE study and from 1,254 subjects provided by 6 global collaborators. A de-identified subject ID, COVID-19 status, age in years and sex were almost always included in the sample metadata. Where HLA class I and class II types were available, the types were taken from metadata supplied by the sample provider, not from assay-based typing.

Enrolling through a virtual design, the prospective study's participants ranged in age from roughly 18 to 90 years and lived across roughly 24 United States geographic areas. In the prospective study, cohorts were assigned on the basis of participant-reported clinical history obtained from a screening survey and a study questionnaire. A participant counted as exposed if, within 2 weeks of entering the study, that participant had been in contact with someone who had a PCR-confirmed or clinician-diagnosed COVID-19 case. In the prospective study, whole blood, serum and a nasopharyngeal or oropharyngeal swab were collected from each participant by mobile phlebotomists. Over a roughly 2-month period, participants in the prospective study had the option of providing additional blood draws and questionnaires. Prospective study blood samples were shipped either frozen or at room temperature before DNA extraction.

TCRbeta CDR3 regions were amplified from genomic DNA using the immunoSEQ Assay, a bias-controlled multiplex PCR. The original methods were these. Within the assay, amplification of reference gene primers was used to estimate how many nucleated cells each sample contained. Sequence reads were collapsed and filtered to measure the absolute abundance of every unique TCRbeta CDR3 rearrangement. Productive Simpson clonality was computed per sample as the square root of Simpson's diversity index over productive rearrangements. This is the immuneACCESS table as TCRdb keeps it, with only in-frame sequences that have V and J called. A part of the clones is gone; compared with another copy, unresolved V genes explain less than half, and the rest is unexplained. Clone size and V and J calls were adopted from that table, with D and trimming inferred from the DNA. The sample table lists approximately 300,000 clones, more than 85% of them with a count of one. The ten largest clones capture less than 4% of the sample.

This clone showed up just a few times. Its antigen remains undetermined. Base qualities are not recorded, but no much larger clone differs from it by a single base. Here is what the overall study found, with its caveats: The amount of clinical and demographic metadata varied by source and participant and was provided uncurated.

Relative to germline, V is 5 bases shorter and J is 1 base shorter, with 8 bases between their ends. The CDR3 spans 12 residues, from the cysteine through the phenylalanine. The DNA shown is the 36-base CDR3, in frame from base 1. Per the germline V gene, SQVTM is the CDR1 and ANQGSEA is the CDR2. This TCR came from a woman in her twenties or thirties who had been exposed to COVID-19. Recombination linked TRBV29-1 to TRBJ1-1; the D region possibly corresponds to TRBD1 (6 bases align). Sequencing input: PBMCs or T cells enriched from blood (not recorded which). The CDR3 region reads CSVTRGNTEAFF. The DNA sequence is as follows: TGCAGCGTTACCAGGGGGAACACTGAAGCTTTCTTT.